Listed below are T cell receptor beta chains from one sample, sequenced in a study of CD8+CD57+ T cells in acquired aplastic anemia. Using its own MiXCR run on the reads, TCRdb lists one record per CDR3 protein. The sample yields about 130,000 distinct CDR3 sequences, more than 40% seen once. Sequences were obtained from sorted CD4+, CD8+, or CD8+CD57+ T cells (not recorded which) from PBMCs. The receptor set was obtained from a human donor in good health, serving as a control. CDR3s include the opening cysteine and the closing phenylalanine or tryptophan. A D gene is named only where the DNA matches it firmly. Expanded clones get a size class; other rows say once, few or many, or leave the size out.

J gene	clone size	V gene	D gene	CDR3 protein	CDR3 DNA
TRBJ2-1	.	TRBV19	TRBD1	CASSIPGGEQFF	TGTGCCAGTAGTATCCCAGGGGGTGAGCAGTTCTTC
TRBJ2-7	once	TRBV4-3	TRBD1	CASSQVKGGAYEQYF	TGCGCCAGCAGCCAAGTGAAAGGGGGCGCCTACGAGCAGTACTTC
TRBJ1-6	.	TRBV2	TRBD1	CASSGQGGLNSPLHF	TGTGCCAGCAGCGGACAGGGTGGACTTAATTCACCCCTCCACTTT
TRBJ1-1	.	TRBV4-2	.	CASSQEGRGLAEAFF	TGTGCCAGCAGCCAAGAGGGACGGGGGCTGGCTGAAGCTTTCTTT
TRBJ1-2	many	TRBV27	.	CASSLSLGKGYGYTF	TGTGCCAGCAGTTTATCGCTCGGAAAGGGCTATGGCTACACCTTC
TRBJ2-7	.	TRBV5-5	TRBD1	CASSLRQGFYEQYF	TGTGCCAGCAGCTTGAGACAGGGCTTTTACGAGCAGTACTTC
TRBJ2-1	.	TRBV19	TRBD2	CASSTQRGGANNEQFF	TGTGCCAGTAGTACCCAACGGGGGGGGGCGAACAATGAGCAGTTCTTC
TRBJ1-1	.	TRBV2	.	CASSSPGTAREAFF	TGTGCCAGCAGCTCACCCGGGACGGCGCGTGAAGCTTTCTTT
TRBJ2-5	.	TRBV29-1	.	CSVARGEETQYF	TGCAGCGTTGCCAGGGGAGAGGAGACCCAGTACTTC
TRBJ2-1	many	TRBV15	.	CATSRDGSTGSYNEQFF	TGTGCCACCAGCAGAGATGGTAGCACGGGGTCCTACAATGAGCAGTTCTTC